One and the same sample provided the 14 T cell receptor beta chains below, sequenced in a study of T cell clones after liver transplantation. Method: immunoSEQ multiplex PCR; TCRdb's copy keeps in-frame clones and lacks some. This table has 99,000 or so clones, 75% to 90% appearing once. Source: CD4+ T cells from blood, taken before liver transplant. Receptor source: a human donor who received a liver transplant.

The chain links TRBV25-1 to TRBJ1-1, with a tentative D call TRBD1 (5 bases). Trimming pared 1 base from V and 1 base from J, leaving 13 bases between. The CDR3 consists of 16 residues. Germline CDR1 is MGHDK and CDR2 is SYGVNS. The CDR3 coding sequence is TGTGCCAGCAGTGAATCCTTGGGGCTTGCGAACACTGAAGCTTTCTTT. This encodes CASSESLGLANTEAFF.

The chain is built from TRBV7-2 and TRBJ2-5, with D perhaps matching TRBD1 or TRBD2 (5 bases each). Trimming shortened V by 5 bases and J by 2 bases, and 18 bases separated the two germline ends. The CDR3 contains 16 residues. CDR1 is SGHTA, CDR2 FQGNSA, per germline. In DNA, the CDR3 is TGTGCCAGCAGCCCCCGGGCTGGGACCTTTCAAGAGACCCAGTACTTC. This translates into CASSPRAGTFQETQYF.

This clone has more than one count but fewer than ten. The rearrangement uses TRBV30 and TRBJ2-7; the D call may be TRBD1 or TRBD2 (6 bases each). The CDR3 loop spans 14 amino acids. Germline V CDR1 and CDR2: GTSNPN, SVGIG (reference sequence). V lost 5 bases, J lost 9 bases, and 23 bases lay in between. CDR3 nucleotides: TGTGCCTGGGGGCCGGGGGCCATAACCCTTGGGCAGTACTTC. Protein: CAWGPGAITLGQYF.

This chain links TRBV9 with TRBJ2-3; D unclear. The ends were cut back, 0 bases at V and 3 bases at J, with 8 bases in the middle. This CDR3 region has 14 residues. Germline V lookup: CDR1 SGDLS, CDR2 YYNGEE. CDR3 protein: CASSVVGTTDTQYF. The CDR3 DNA reads as TGTGCCAGCAGCGTAGTAGGCACGACAGATACGCAGTATTTT.

This sequence joins TRBV11-2 and TRBJ2-1; D is ambiguous. The length of the CDR3 is 16 residues. V dropped 5 bases and J dropped 3 bases, with 17 bases sitting between them. Germline values: CDR1 SGHAT, CDR2 FQNNGV. CDR3 loop: CASSHSGAKFYNEQFF. In DNA, the CDR3 is TGTGCCAGCAGCCATTCCGGCGCAAAATTCTACAATGAGCAGTTCTTC.

The genes are TRBV4-1 and TRBJ1-5, with D hard to call. V lost 0 bases and J 9 bases, leaving 21 bases between the germline ends. CDR1 is MGHRA, CDR2 YSYEKL, per germline. CDR3 length: 17 amino acids. CDR3 in amino acids: CASSQDFTVATPRPQHF. CDR3 sequence (DNA): TGCGCCAGCAGCCAAGACTTCACGGTGGCAACCCCTCGGCCCCAGCATTTT.

V gene TRBV18 combines with J gene TRBJ1-1, with D unclear. The CDR3 has 13 residues. V gave up 4 bases and J gave up 5 bases, with 11 bases separating them. Germline CDR1 reads KGHSH; CDR2 reads LQKENI. As DNA, the CDR3 is TGTGCCAGCTCACAGGGTGCCGCGACTGAAGCTTTCTTT. Protein product: CASSQGAATEAFF.

This chain joins TRBV19 and TRBJ2-1, with 10 bases fitting TRBD1. Per germline, CDR1 LNHDA and CDR2 SQIVND (reference sequence). The CDR3 covers 15 residues. V lost 9 bases, J lost 7 bases, and 12 bases stayed unmatched. CDR3: CASRPGTGDGNEQFF. In DNA, the CDR3 is TGTGCCAGCAGACCCGGGACAGGGGATGGGAATGAGCAGTTCTTC. Supplemented by reference TRBV19 and TRBJ2-1, the full variable domain reads DGGITQSPKYLFRKEGQNVTLSCEQNLNHDAMYWYRQDPGQGLRLIYYSQIVNDFQKGDIAEGYSVSREKKESFPLTVTSAQKNPTAFYLCASRPGTGDGNEQFFGPGTRLTVL.

The chain is built from TRBV11-3 and TRBJ2-5; the match to TRBD2 covers 14 bases. Germline V gene lookup returns CDR1 SGHNT and CDR2 YENEEA. The junction had 5 bases not matched to a gene; V was cut back by 5 bases and J by 3 bases. CDR3 length: 16 amino acids. CDR3 nucleotides: TGTGCCAGCAGCCCCGGGACTAGCGGGGGAAAAGAGACCCAGTACTTC. As protein: CASSPGTSGGKETQYF.

The V call is TRBV5-4, the J call TRBJ1-2; tentative D call: TRBD1 (5 bases). Germline CDR1 is SGHNT and CDR2 is YYREEE (reference sequence). V was trimmed by 0 bases and J by 2 bases, leaving 11 bases between them. The CDR3 runs to 15 residues. The CDR3 DNA is TGTGCCAGCAGCTTGGAGACAGTCAAAAACTATGGCTACACCTTC. Translated: CASSLETVKNYGYTF.

The chain's CDR3 is CALRRAIRETQYF. The DNA for the CDR3 is TGTGCCTTGAGGAGGGCAATACGGGAGACCCAGTACTTC. The chain employs TRBV30 and TRBJ2-5; weak D call: TRBD2 (6 bases). From germline, CDR1 is GTSNPN and CDR2 SVGIG (reference sequence). The CDR3 runs 13 residues. Trimming took off 7 bases at V and 5 bases at J, with 17 bases between the two ends. The variable domain in full, with the rest retrieved from reference TRBV30 and TRBJ2-5, is SQTIHQWPATLVQPVGSPLSLECTVEGTSNPNLYWYRQAAGRGLQLLFYSVGIGQISSEVPQNLSASRPQDRQFILSSKKLLLSDSGFYLCALRRAIRETQYFGPGTRLLVL.

This chain links TRBV6-6 with TRBJ1-5; 8 nucleotides align to TRBD1. The germline gives CDR1 MNHNY, CDR2 SVGAGI (reference sequence). The CDR3 length is 14 residues. V lost 7 bases and J lost 2; bases outside the gene matches: 4. The DNA of the CDR3 is TGTGCCAGCAACGACAGGGGTGGCAATCAGCCCCAGCATTTT. It encodes CASNDRGGNQPQHF.

This clone occurred a few times. The J gene is TRBJ2-5, the V gene TRBV7-6, with a tentative D call TRBD1 (5 bases). The CDR3 consists of 15 residues. Trimming pared 5 bases from V and 10 bases from J, leaving 23 bases between. CDR1 is SGHVS, CDR2 FNYEAQ, per germline. CDR3 residues: CASSPKTPRDRGQYF. DNA for the CDR3: TGTGCCAGCAGCCCCAAAACCCCCAGGGATAGGGGCCAGTACTTC.

The chain employs TRBV28 and TRBJ1-5, with 8 bases lining up with TRBD1. The CDR3 contains 16 residues. V lost 6 bases to trimming and J lost 0 bases; unmatched junction nucleotides: 7. Germline V lookup: CDR1 MDHEN, CDR2 SYDVKM. CDR3 coding DNA: TGTGCCAGCAGCCCAGGGGGCGGGGGTAGCAATCAGCCCCAGCATTTT. Amino acids: CASSPGGGGSNQPQHF.